This T cell receptor (beta chain) was obtained from a study of T cells after yellow fever vaccination. Study-wide results and caveats: Boosting was followed by the reappearance of most primary-vaccination clones (around 96% CD4, 85% to 90% CD8).

TCRdb called the 5' RACE reads again in MiXCR, with one record for every CDR3 protein. The profile covers some 250,000 distinct CDR3 sequences, with about 3.9% appearing a single time and around a fifth taken by the ten largest. Ten or more counts support this clonotype. Its specificity is not known. Trimming stripped 4 bases from V and 3 bases from J, with 13 bases between. This CDR3 contains 14 residues. This TCR was recovered from a man aged 18 to 35 who received the YFV17D yellow fever vaccine. This material consisted of PBMCs, taken 15 days after the yellow fever booster vaccination. The V gene is TRBV12-3 or TRBV12-4, the J gene TRBJ2-7; D is tentatively TRBD1 or TRBD2 (5 bases each). The CDR3 bases are TGTGCCAGCAGTTCAGGGACCGGGTTCTACGAGCAGTACTTC. Encoded protein: CASSSGTGFYEQYF.